Detailed here is one TCR beta chain. The source of the sample is a study of control samples from healthy donors and cancer patients. CDR3 length: 17 amino acids. Germline V gives CDR1 SGHVS, CDR2 FNYEAQ. The ends lost 4 bases at V and 3 bases at J; junction bases unmatched: 10. Measured with immunoSEQ multiplex PCR; TCRdb has only the in-frame clones, and not every one. In the table there are under 130,000 clones, roughly 85% of which are singletons. Sequenced: blood. The gene calls are TRBV7-6 and TRBJ2-7, with TRBD1 identical over 12 bases. The source is a woman aged 45-65 years in good health. The CDR3 loop reads CASSSGTGTGGVYEQYF. The CDR3 DNA reads TGTGCCAGCAGCTCTGGAACCGGGACAGGGGGCGTCTACGAGCAGTACTTC.